The 25 T cell receptor beta chains given below trace back to one sample, sequenced in a study of T cell responses to AZD1222 COVID-19 vaccine. Measured with immunoSEQ multiplex PCR; TCRdb has only the in-frame clones, and not every one. The profile covers 150,000 or so clones, with under 95% appearing a single time and about 3% taken by the ten largest. This material consisted of peripheral blood, taken on day 0 of MenACWY control vaccination. These receptor sequences come from an adult in good health.

With respect to this clone: This sample includes further DNA sequences coding for the same CDR3. The rearrangement links TRBV6-5 to TRBJ1-2; D call uncertain. The germline V gene has CDR1 MNHEY and CDR2 SVGAGI. The CDR3 totals 13 residues. The V end lost 5 bases, the J end lost 4 bases, and 11 bases lay between the germline ends. The CDR3 loop reads CASSRTATYGYTF. CDR3 nucleotides: TGTGCCAGCAGTCGGACGGCGACCTATGGCTACACCTTC.

V is TRBV5-8 and J is TRBJ1-5, with 7 bases aligning to TRBD1. Trimming took 3 bases from V and 5 from J; bases not matched to a gene: 2. The CDR3 has 13 amino acids. Per the germline V gene, CDR1 is SGHTS and CDR2 is YDEGEE. In nucleotides, the CDR3 is TGTGCCAGCAGCTGGGACAGCTATCAGCCCCAGCATTTT. Translating it yields CASSWDSYQPQHF.

V is TRBV7-8 and J is TRBJ1-5, with D hard to call. V was pared by 5 bases and J by 2 bases, with 13 bases between. The CDR3 runs to 15 residues. CDR1 is SGHVS, CDR2 FQNEAQ, per germline. The CDR3 DNA is TGTGCCAGCAGCCTCGGGCCCCTGGGCAATCAGCCCCAGCATTTT. Translation gives CASSLGPLGNQPQHF.

The chain carries TRBV7-8 and TRBJ2-7, with D perhaps matching TRBD1 or TRBD2 (5 bases each). Germline V CDR1 and CDR2: SGHVS, FQNEAQ. The CDR3 is 17 amino acids. Trimming cost V 0 bases and J 4 bases, with 19 bases left between them. The CDR3 nucleotides read TGTGCCAGCAGCTTAGCGAGAATTTGGGGGATGACTTACGAGCAGTACTTC. It yields the protein CASSLARIWGMTYEQYF.

This clone was found once. The V call is TRBV18, the J call TRBJ2-1; D not resolved. The CDR3 covers 16 residues. V was shortened by 0 bases and J by 4 bases, with 13 bases between the two germline ends. Germline V gives CDR1 KGHSH, CDR2 LQKENI. The CDR3 nucleotides read TGTGCCAGCTCACCACCGATGGGTAGCCCGTACAATGAGCAGTTCTTC. This encodes CASSPPMGSPYNEQFF.

The CDR3 nucleotides read TGTGCCAGCAGAGCTAGCACAGATACGCAGTATTTT. Residues: CASRASTDTQYF. The genes are TRBV28 and TRBJ2-3; no definite D call. CDR1 and CDR2 from the germline V gene are MDHEN and SYDVKM. The V end lost 6 bases, the J end lost 0 bases, and 4 bases lay between the germline ends. The CDR3 has 12 amino acids.

The V call is TRBV5-1, the J call TRBJ2-1; 11 nucleotides agree with TRBD2. This CDR3 has 17 residues. J was trimmed by 9 bases and V by 3 bases; bases with no gene match: 14. Germline loops: CDR1 SGHRS, CDR2 YFSETQ. CDR3 nucleotide sequence: TGCGCCAGCAGCTCCTACCCGGAACTAGCGGGGGCGGTTGAGCAGTTCTTC. This encodes CASSSYPELAGAVEQFF.

The chain is built from TRBV4-1 and TRBJ1-4; 7 nucleotides match TRBD1. The CDR3 totals 16 residues. Germline CDR1 and CDR2: MGHRA and YSYEKL. The J segment lost 6 bases and the V segment lost 3 bases, leaving 10 bases of the junction unmatched. The CDR3 protein is CASSHSPQGMDEKLFF. CDR3 bases: TGCGCCAGCAGCCACTCCCCACAGGGGATGGATGAAAAACTGTTTTTT.

The chain combines TRBV18 with TRBJ2-3; perhaps TRBD2 as D (5 bases). Trimming took 2 bases from V and 4 from J, leaving 16 bases between them. The CDR3 sequence is 16 residues long. The germline V gene has CDR1 KGHSH and CDR2 LQKENI. This chain's CDR3 is CASSPEIGLDSDTQYF. The CDR3 DNA follows: TGTGCCAGCTCACCAGAAATTGGGCTGGACTCAGATACGCAGTATTTT.

The V and J genes are TRBV5-5 and TRBJ2-7; TRBD2 matches 12 bases. This CDR3 contains 15 residues. J gave up 4 bases and V 4 bases, and 6 bases lay outside the gene matches. The germline V gene encodes CDR1 SGHKS and CDR2 YYEKEE (reference sequence). The CDR3 spells CASSDLAGGGYEQYF. For the CDR3, the DNA is TGTGCCAGCAGCGACCTAGCGGGAGGGGGTTACGAGCAGTACTTC. The entire variable domain, with the rest obtained from reference TRBV5-5 and TRBJ2-7, is as follows: DAGVTQSPTHLIKTRGQQVTLRCSPISGHKSVSWYQQVLGQGPQFIFQYYEKEERGRGNFPDRFSARQFPNYSSELNVNALLLGDSALYLCASSDLAGGGYEQYFGPGTRLTVT.

The chain links TRBV7-7 to TRBJ2-3, with 9 bases that match TRBD1. CDR3 length: 16 amino acids. The germline V gene has CDR1 SSHAT and CDR2 FNYEAQ (reference sequence). Losses at the gene ends were 1 base for V and 2 bases for J; bases not matched to a gene: 4. CDR3 DNA sequence: TGTGCCAGCAGCTTAGGGACAGGGGACCCCACAGATACGCAGTATTTT. Amino acid sequence: CASSLGTGDPTDTQYF. Looking up the rest from reference TRBV7-7 and TRBJ2-3 gives the full variable domain: GAGVSQSPRYKVTKRGQDVTLRCDPISSHATLYWYQQALGQGPEFLTYFNYEAQPDKSGLPSDRFSAERPEGSISTLTIQRTEQRDSAMYRCASSLGTGDPTDTQYFGPGTRLTVL.

The chain joins TRBV5-1 to TRBJ1-1; weak D call: TRBD1 (5 bases). Between the trimmed V and J ends, which lost 0 bases and 10 bases, there was a span of 16 bases. Germline values: CDR1 SGHRS, CDR2 YFSETQ. This CDR3 is built from 14 residues. The CDR3 is CASSLVQRAGRAFF. For the CDR3, the DNA is TGCGCCAGCAGCTTGGTGCAGCGGGCAGGGAGAGCTTTCTTT.

This rearrangement joins TRBV6-5 to TRBJ1-5; TRBD1 matches 7 bases. This CDR3 region has 15 residues. V gave up 5 bases and J gave up 0 bases; unmatched junction bases: 4. Germline V lookup: CDR1 MNHEY, CDR2 SVGAGI. This CDR3 reads CASSTDRVSNQPQHF. The CDR3 DNA reads TGTGCCAGCAGTACCGACAGGGTTAGCAATCAGCCCCAGCATTTT.

The V gene is TRBV4-1, the J gene TRBJ1-5; the D is unclear. Trimming stripped 4 bases from V and 3 bases from J, with 13 bases between. CDR3 length: 15 residues. The V gene's germline CDR1 is MGHRA and CDR2 YSYEKL. The CDR3: CASSPGLGFNQPQHF. The DNA of the CDR3 is TGCGCCAGCAGCCCAGGACTGGGGTTCAATCAGCCCCAGCATTTT.

The chain couples TRBV18 to TRBJ2-3; the D is unclear. V was clipped by 3 bases and J by 1 base, with 11 bases between them. The CDR3 contains 15 residues. Germline CDR1 and CDR2: KGHSH and LQKENI. This chain's CDR3 is CASSPSSGGTDTQYF. CDR3 DNA: TGTGCCAGCTCACCCTCCAGTGGGGGCACAGATACGCAGTATTTT.

Comments on this clone: The sample carries other DNA sequences with the same CDR3. V gene TRBV7-2 combines with J gene TRBJ2-7; 14 bases agree with TRBD2. J was trimmed by 5 bases and V by 3 bases; bases with no gene match: 0. The CDR3 is 14 residues long. Germline lookup yields CDR1 SGHTA and CDR2 FQGNSA. The CDR3 loop is CASSLGLAGDEQYF. In nucleotides, the CDR3 is TGTGCCAGCAGCTTGGGACTAGCGGGGGACGAGCAGTACTTC.

The genes are TRBV6-6 and TRBJ2-7; 7 nucleotides match TRBD1. Germline lookup yields CDR1 MNHNY and CDR2 SVGAGI (reference sequence). The J segment lost 1 base and the V segment lost 5 bases, leaving 14 bases of the junction unmatched. The CDR3 is made up of 17 amino acids. The CDR3 nucleotides are TGTGCCAGCAGTCATACATACAGGGGCACGTTATCCTACGAGCAGTACTTC. It is translated as CASSHTYRGTLSYEQYF.

V and J are TRBV3-1 (or the pseudogene TRBV3-2) and TRBJ2-2, with 14 nucleotides matching TRBD2. With V trimmed by 6 bases and J by 3 bases, 3 bases remained unmatched. CDR1 and CDR2 (germline): LGHDT, YNNKEL (reference sequence). CDR3 size: 16 residues. The DNA for the CDR3 is TGTGCCAGCAGGCAGGGACTAGCGGGAGACACCGGGGAGCTGTTTTTT. Its translation is CASRQGLAGDTGELFF.

The chain links TRBV7-8 to TRBJ1-1; D remains unclear. The V end was cut by 1 base, the J end by 0 bases, with 9 bases between. There are 15 residues in the CDR3. Germline CDR1 reads SGHVS; CDR2 reads FQNEAQ. Here the CDR3 DNA reads TGTGCCAGCAGCTTAGATCGGGGAATGAACACTGAAGCTTTCTTT. This gives the protein CASSLDRGMNTEAFF.

The V gene is TRBV19, the J gene TRBJ1-1, with D possibly TRBD1 on 5 matching bases. With 5 bases removed from V and 0 bases from J, the gap between germline ends came to 10 bases. Germline CDR1 LNHDA, CDR2 SQIVND (reference sequence). There are 14 residues in the CDR3. The chain's CDR3 is CASSPSGMNTEAFF. The CDR3 nucleotides read TGTGCCAGTAGTCCGTCAGGGATGAACACTGAAGCTTTCTTT.

The chain links TRBV28 to TRBJ1-2; 9 nucleotides align to TRBD1. J was trimmed by 4 bases and V by 2 bases; bases with no gene match: 5. The CDR3 is made up of 15 amino acids. From germline, CDR1 is MDHEN and CDR2 SYDVKM. CDR3 protein: CASSLRDRVGYGYTF. The DNA of the CDR3 is TGTGCCAGCAGTTTAAGGGACAGGGTGGGCTATGGCTACACCTTC.

The chain couples TRBV5-5 to TRBJ1-2, with a weak D call TRBD1 (6 bases). This CDR3 spans 15 amino acids. Germline CDR1 SGHKS, CDR2 YYEKEE (reference sequence). V lost 5 bases to trimming and J lost 5 bases, with 19 bases between them. CDR3 in DNA: TGTGCCAGCAGTTGGGACAAGGAGTTGGGTTATGGCTACACCTTC. Its translation is CASSWDKELGYGYTF.

V usage is TRBV6-4 and J usage is TRBJ1-2, with a possible D match to TRBD1 (6 bases). The CDR3 covers 16 residues. CDR1 is MRHNA, CDR2 SNTAGT, per germline. The ends were cut back, 7 bases at V and 6 bases at J, with 24 bases in the middle. DNA for the CDR3: TGTGCCAGCAAAGGCACATCGACAAGGGGGGGGAATGGCTACACCTTC. Its translation is CASKGTSTRGGNGYTF.

V is TRBV27 and J is TRBJ2-7; 8 bases align to TRBD1. This CDR3 has 20 residues. CDR1 and CDR2 from the germline V gene are MNHEY and SMNVEV (reference sequence). Trimming removed 3 bases from V and 1 base from J; junction bases left unmatched: 20. The CDR3 DNA follows: TGTGCCAGCAGTTTCCCCGAATACGGACAGGGAAGGCCCCCTTCCTACGAGCAGTACTTC. Protein product: CASSFPEYGQGRPPSYEQYF.

This rearrangement joins TRBV18 to TRBJ1-6; the match to TRBD1 covers 9 bases. Germline lookup yields CDR1 KGHSH and CDR2 LQKENI. V lost 6 bases, J lost 6 bases, and 15 bases stayed unmatched. This CDR3 has 18 residues. The CDR3 is CASSPTRGTGPSNSPLHF. In DNA form, the CDR3 reads TGTGCCAGCTCTCCGACCCGGGGGACAGGGCCGTCTAATTCACCCCTCCACTTT.